This T cell receptor beta chain was found in a study of CD8 T cells in ankylosing spondylitis. Using its own MiXCR run on the 5' RACE reads, TCRdb lists one record per CDR3 protein. The sample shows 290,000 or so distinct CDR3 sequences, less than 25% of them seen only once. V was shortened by 0 bases and J by 2 bases, with 10 bases between the two germline ends. The V gene's germline CDR1 is DFQATT and CDR2 SNEGSKA (reference sequence). CDR3 length equals 14 residues. This clonotype was counted at least ten times. The source is a female donor with ankylosing spondylitis or in good health (not recorded which). Sample: blood, either unsorted or a sorted T cell fraction (not recorded which). This sequence joins TRBV20-1 and TRBJ2-5; D is ambiguous. CDR3 residues: CSAREGNGQETQYF. The CDR3 DNA reads as TGCAGTGCTAGAGAGGGTAACGGTCAAGAGACCCAGTACTTC.